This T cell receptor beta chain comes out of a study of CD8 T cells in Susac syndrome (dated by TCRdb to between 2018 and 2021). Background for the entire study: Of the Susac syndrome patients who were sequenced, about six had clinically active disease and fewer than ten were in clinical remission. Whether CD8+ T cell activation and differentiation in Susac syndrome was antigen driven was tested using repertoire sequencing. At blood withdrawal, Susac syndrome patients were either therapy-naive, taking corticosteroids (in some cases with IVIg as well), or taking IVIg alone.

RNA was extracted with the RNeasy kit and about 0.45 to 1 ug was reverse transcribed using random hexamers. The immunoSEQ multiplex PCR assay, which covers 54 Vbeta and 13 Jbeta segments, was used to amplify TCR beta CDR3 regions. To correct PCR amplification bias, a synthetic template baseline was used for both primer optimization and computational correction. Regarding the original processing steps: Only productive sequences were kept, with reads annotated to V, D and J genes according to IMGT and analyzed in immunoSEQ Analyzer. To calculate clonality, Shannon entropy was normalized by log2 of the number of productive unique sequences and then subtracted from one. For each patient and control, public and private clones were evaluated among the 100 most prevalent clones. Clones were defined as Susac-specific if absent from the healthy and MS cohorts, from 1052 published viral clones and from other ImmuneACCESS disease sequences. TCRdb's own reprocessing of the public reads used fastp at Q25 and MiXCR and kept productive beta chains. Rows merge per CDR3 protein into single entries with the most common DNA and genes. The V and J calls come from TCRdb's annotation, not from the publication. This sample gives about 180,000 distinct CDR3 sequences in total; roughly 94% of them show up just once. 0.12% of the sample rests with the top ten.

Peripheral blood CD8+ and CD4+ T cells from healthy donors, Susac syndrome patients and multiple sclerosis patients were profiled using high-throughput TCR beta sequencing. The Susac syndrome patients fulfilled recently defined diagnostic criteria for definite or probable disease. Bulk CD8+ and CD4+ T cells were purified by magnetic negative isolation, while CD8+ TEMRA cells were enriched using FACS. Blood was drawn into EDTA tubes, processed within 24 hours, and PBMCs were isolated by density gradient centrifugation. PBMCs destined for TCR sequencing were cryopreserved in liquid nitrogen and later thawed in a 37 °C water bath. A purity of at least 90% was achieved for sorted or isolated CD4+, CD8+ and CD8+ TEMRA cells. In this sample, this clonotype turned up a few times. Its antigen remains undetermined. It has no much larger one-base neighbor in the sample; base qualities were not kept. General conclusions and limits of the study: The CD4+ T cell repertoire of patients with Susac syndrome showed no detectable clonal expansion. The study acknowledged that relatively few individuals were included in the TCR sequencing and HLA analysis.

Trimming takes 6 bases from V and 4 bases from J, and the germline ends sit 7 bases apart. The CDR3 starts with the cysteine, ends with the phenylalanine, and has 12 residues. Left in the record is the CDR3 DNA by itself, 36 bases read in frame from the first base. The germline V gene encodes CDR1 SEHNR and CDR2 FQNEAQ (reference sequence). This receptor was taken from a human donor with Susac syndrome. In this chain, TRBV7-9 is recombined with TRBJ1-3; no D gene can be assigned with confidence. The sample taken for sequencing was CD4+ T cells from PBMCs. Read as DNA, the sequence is TGTGCCAGCAGTCTCCAAGGAAACACCATATATTTT. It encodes CASSLQGNTIYF.